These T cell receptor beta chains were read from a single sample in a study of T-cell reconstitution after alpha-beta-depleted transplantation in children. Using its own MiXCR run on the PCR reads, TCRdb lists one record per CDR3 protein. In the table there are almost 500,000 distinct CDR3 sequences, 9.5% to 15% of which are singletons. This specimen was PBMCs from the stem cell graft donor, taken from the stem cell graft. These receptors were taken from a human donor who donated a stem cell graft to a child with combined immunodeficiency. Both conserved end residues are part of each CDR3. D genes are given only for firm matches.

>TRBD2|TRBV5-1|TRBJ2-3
CASSLGSGLVLGTDTQYF
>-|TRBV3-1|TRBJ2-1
CASSQDERHEQFF
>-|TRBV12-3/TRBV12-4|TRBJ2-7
CASRLSWQVSTEQYF
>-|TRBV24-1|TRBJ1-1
CATQEGWNTEAFF
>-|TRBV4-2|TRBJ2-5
CASSLDQGRETQYF
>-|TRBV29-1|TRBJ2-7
CSVELGTPYEQYF
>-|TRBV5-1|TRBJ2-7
CASSLEGFHEQYF
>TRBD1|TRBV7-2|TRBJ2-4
CASSSHRGRQNIQYF
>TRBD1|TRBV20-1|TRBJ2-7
CSATTGTAHYEQYF
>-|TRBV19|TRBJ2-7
CASSIVSGGEQYF
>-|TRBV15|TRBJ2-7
CATSRDRTANKYEQYF
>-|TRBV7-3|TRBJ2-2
CASSLIGGGPNTGELFF
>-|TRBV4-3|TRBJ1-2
CASSPQIGPGYGYTF
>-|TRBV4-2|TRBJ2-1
CASSQLSEQFF
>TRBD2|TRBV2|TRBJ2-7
CASYVTGGLLYEQYF
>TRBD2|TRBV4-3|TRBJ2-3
CASSQFESSGGASTDTQYF
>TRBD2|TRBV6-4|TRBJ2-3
CASSSEVGGPQDTQYF
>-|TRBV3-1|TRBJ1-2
CATSREGSANYGYTF
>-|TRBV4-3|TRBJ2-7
CASSQGRYTYEQYF
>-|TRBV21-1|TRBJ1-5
CASSKGTGAGMEPQHF
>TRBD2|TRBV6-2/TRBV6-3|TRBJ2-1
CASRGTSGKLYEQFF
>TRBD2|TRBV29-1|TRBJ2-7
CSGGGSYEQYF
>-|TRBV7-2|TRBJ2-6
CASSITGSGANVLTF
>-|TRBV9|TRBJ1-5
CASSVGTGWNNQPQHF
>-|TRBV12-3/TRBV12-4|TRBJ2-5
CASSLGAQYQETQYF
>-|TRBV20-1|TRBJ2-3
CSARESQRTPDTQYF
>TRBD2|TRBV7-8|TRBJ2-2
CASSLAGTSVTGELFF
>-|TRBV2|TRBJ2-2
CASSAYRVDTGELFF
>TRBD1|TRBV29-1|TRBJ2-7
CSVETTGGSYEQYF
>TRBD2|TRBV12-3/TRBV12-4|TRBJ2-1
CASSILAGGQFF
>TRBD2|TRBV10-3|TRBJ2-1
CAISDWGGSSNEQFF
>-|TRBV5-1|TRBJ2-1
CASSWTETEQFF
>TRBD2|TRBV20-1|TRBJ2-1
CSARGTSHYNEQFF
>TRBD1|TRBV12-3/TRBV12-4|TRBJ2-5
CASRDRGETQYF
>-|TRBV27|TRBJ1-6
CASSLLGYNSPLHF
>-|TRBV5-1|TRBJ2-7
CASRLQGQPEQYF
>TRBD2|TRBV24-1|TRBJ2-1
CATSDAGTSNEQFF
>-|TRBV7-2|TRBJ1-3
CASSLGLGTGNTIYF